Shown below are 24 T cell receptor beta chains from a single sample sequenced in a study of cytomegalovirus exposure and HLA in healthy donors. Measured with immunoSEQ multiplex PCR; TCRdb has only the in-frame clones, and not every one. The data show about 400,000 clones, with 86% seen just once and approximately 0.8% held by the top ten. The sample comprised PBMCs. Source of these receptors: a woman aged 18-35 years in good health and CMV-seronegative.

This rearrangement joins TRBV29-1 to TRBJ1-1, with TRBD1 as a possible D gene (6 bases). This CDR3 spans 13 amino acids. Trimming stripped 6 bases from V and 4 bases from J, with 15 bases between. The germline V gene encodes CDR1 SQVTM and CDR2 ANQGSEA. The CDR3 protein is CSVLQGRGTEAFF. Written as DNA, the CDR3 is TGCAGCGTATTACAGGGAAGGGGCACTGAAGCTTTCTTT.

This rearrangement joins TRBV5-1 to TRBJ2-5; a possible D gene is TRBD2 (5 bases). CDR3 length equals 16 residues. V lost 0 bases and J lost 0, with 12 bases in between. Germline lookup yields CDR1 SGHRS and CDR2 YFSETQ. The chain's CDR3 is CASSLVASPYQETQYF. The CDR3, as DNA: TGCGCCAGCAGCTTGGTTGCTAGCCCGTACCAAGAGACCCAGTACTTC.

The rearrangement uses TRBV12-2 and TRBJ1-2; the table calls TRBD1, which could not be checked here. TRBV12-2 is given as a pseudogene. The CDR3 sequence is 17 residues long. The CDR3 DNA follows: TGTGCAAGTCGTGAAACAGGGGAAGACTGCGTCGACTATGGCTACACCTTC. Translated, it gives CASRETGEDCVDYGYTF.

This chain joins TRBV13 and TRBJ2-1, with D possibly being TRBD2 (6 bases). From germline, CDR1 is PRHDT and CDR2 FYEKMQ (reference sequence). The V gene lost 2 bases and the J gene lost 2 bases, with 13 bases spanning the gap. This CDR3 is built from 16 residues. The CDR3 coding sequence is TGTGCCAGCAGCTTAAAGGGACTCGGAACCTACAATGAGCAGTTCTTC. It translates to CASSLKGLGTYNEQFF.

This chain joins TRBV2 and TRBJ2-7, with a tentative D call TRBD2 (5 bases). This CDR3 contains 14 residues. V was clipped by 10 bases and J by 5 bases, with 21 bases between them. Germline V lookup: CDR1 SNHLY, CDR2 FYNNEI. The CDR3 sequence is CATVPRERANEQYF. As DNA, the CDR3 is TGTGCCACCGTCCCGAGGGAGAGGGCTAACGAGCAGTACTTC.

This chain joins TRBV15 and TRBJ2-3, with 7 bases aligning to TRBD2. The CDR3 has 15 residues. Germline V gene data show CDR1 as LNHNV and CDR2 as YYDKDF (reference sequence). V was pared by 1 base and J by 8 bases, with 9 bases of the junction left unmatched. The chain's CDR3 is CATSRGGGDSGTQYF. The CDR3 DNA reads as TGTGCCACCAGCAGAGGGGGGGGAGATTCAGGTACGCAGTATTTT.

The rearrangement uses TRBV7-6 and TRBJ1-4; D is undetermined. The CDR3 is made up of 13 amino acids. CDR1 and CDR2 from the germline V gene are SGHVS and FNYEAQ. V was trimmed by 5 bases and J by 5 bases, leaving 9 bases between them. CDR3 coding DNA: TGTGCCAGCAGCATTACTTTAAATGAAAAACTGTTTTTT. The encoded protein is CASSITLNEKLFF.

The chain is built from TRBV6-1 and TRBJ1-1; no reliable D call. The CDR3 has 13 residues. CDR1 is MNHNS, CDR2 SASEGT, per germline. V dropped 3 bases and J dropped 2 bases, with 7 bases sitting between them. CDR3 region: CASSDAVNTEAFF. CDR3 DNA sequence: TGTGCCAGCAGTGATGCAGTCAACACTGAAGCTTTCTTT.

This clone was detected a few times. The chain has TRBV18 and TRBJ1-6; D perhaps matches TRBD1 (5 bases). Per the germline V gene, CDR1 is KGHSH and CDR2 is LQKENI. V was trimmed by 2 bases and J by 0 bases, leaving 11 bases between them. CDR3 length: 17 amino acids. The CDR3 region is CASSPFGGSSYNSPLHF. The CDR3 region has the DNA TGTGCCAGCTCACCATTTGGGGGGAGCTCCTATAATTCACCCCTCCACTTT.

V usage is TRBV18 and J usage is TRBJ2-1; 9 nucleotides align to TRBD2. Losses at the gene ends were 2 bases for V and 6 bases for J; bases not matched to a gene: 8. CDR3 length: 16 residues. CDR1 KGHSH and CDR2 LQKENI come from the germline V gene. The CDR3 spells CASSPDRLAGSNEQFF. CDR3 nucleotides: TGTGCCAGCTCACCAGATCGGCTAGCGGGAAGCAATGAGCAGTTCTTC.

The CDR3 loop is CASSIGGLPLHF. In DNA, the CDR3 is TGTGCCAGCAGCATAGGAGGACTCCCCCTCCATTTT. V is TRBV7-6 and J is TRBJ1-5, with D unclear. Germline V lookup: CDR1 SGHVS, CDR2 FNYEAQ. The CDR3 runs 12 residues. The ends were cut back, 5 bases at V and 16 bases at J, with 18 bases in the middle.

The V call is TRBV28, the J call TRBJ1-6; 7 positions match TRBD1. The CDR3 is 15 amino acids. Losses at the gene ends were 5 bases for V and 12 bases for J; bases not matched to a gene: 13. Germline V gene lookup returns CDR1 MDHEN and CDR2 SYDVKM. CDR3 protein: CASSPTGTALIPLHF. In DNA form, the CDR3 reads TGTGCCAGCAGTCCAACCGGGACAGCCCTAATACCCCTCCACTTT.

V is TRBV29-1 and J is TRBJ2-7, with D perhaps TRBD2 (5 bases). Germline CDR1 reads SQVTM; CDR2 reads ANQGSEA. V lost 6 bases and J 2 bases, leaving 11 bases between the germline ends. This CDR3 is 12 amino acids long. The CDR3 coding sequence is TGCAGCGTCGTTCACGGGACCTACGAGCAGTACTTC. Its translation is CSVVHGTYEQYF.

The chain employs TRBV4-2 and TRBJ2-5; 9 bases map to TRBD2. Germline trimming cut 0 bases from V and 5 bases from J; bases unmatched to any gene: 7. This CDR3 is 16 amino acids long. Germline V gives CDR1 LGHNA, CDR2 YNFKEQ. The CDR3 nucleotides are TGTGCCAGCAGCCAAGAACCGGGACTAGCTGGGGAGACCCAGTACTTC. Amino acids: CASSQEPGLAGETQYF.

The V call is TRBV7-9, the J call TRBJ2-7; D not resolved. Trimming left V 0 bases short and J 6 bases short, with 3 bases between. The CDR3 loop spans 11 amino acids. Germline loops: CDR1 SEHNR, CDR2 FQNEAQ (reference sequence). The CDR3 sequence: CASSLAAEQYF. In nucleotides, the CDR3 is TGTGCCAGCAGCTTAGCGGCCGAGCAGTACTTC.

The V call is TRBV6-5, the J call TRBJ1-1, with 8 bases identical to TRBD1. Germline lookup yields CDR1 MNHEY and CDR2 SVGAGI. The CDR3 is 13 residues long. The junction had 4 bases not matched to a gene; V was cut back by 2 bases and J by 8 bases. CDR3 bases: TGTGCCAGCAGTTACGAGGCAGGGGGCGAAGCTTTCTTT. Its protein is CASSYEAGGEAFF.

The chain uses TRBV28 and TRBJ2-5; 7 positions agree with TRBD2. Germline V gives CDR1 MDHEN, CDR2 SYDVKM. The CDR3 runs 15 residues. Trimming at V came to 2 bases and at J to 5 bases, leaving 8 bases not matched to a gene. The DNA of the CDR3 is TGTGCCAGCAGTTTAACTAGCGCAACGGGGGAGACCCAGTACTTC. As protein: CASSLTSATGETQYF.

The gene calls are TRBV30 and TRBJ1-1; no reliable D call. Trimming shortened V by 4 bases and J by 5 bases, and 14 bases separated the two germline ends. This CDR3 spans 13 amino acids. Looked up from germline, CDR1 is GTSNPN and CDR2 is SVGIG (reference sequence). CDR3 residues: CAWTNGPGTEAFF. DNA of the CDR3: TGTGCCTGGACCAACGGGCCGGGGACTGAAGCTTTCTTT. The full variable domain, in which reference TRBV30 and TRBJ1-1 provide the parts outside the CDR3, is SQTIHQWPATLVQPVGSPLSLECTVEGTSNPNLYWYRQAAGRGLQLLFYSVGIGQISSEVPQNLSASRPQDRQFILSSKKLLLSDSGFYLCAWTNGPGTEAFFGQGTRLTVV.

This clone was counted once. V is TRBV6-1 and J is TRBJ2-3; 7 nucleotides align to TRBD2. The CDR3 is 17 residues long. Germline-derived CDR1 and CDR2 are MNHNS and SASEGT. Losses at the gene ends were 4 bases for V and 2 bases for J; bases not matched to a gene: 12. For the CDR3, the DNA is TGTGCCAGCAGTGCCCATCGGGCTAGCGGTGTCACAGATACGCAGTATTTT. It is translated as CASSAHRASGVTDTQYF.

This clone showed up just once. This chain uses TRBV28 with TRBJ2-1, with 10 bases fitting TRBD2. CDR1 is MDHEN and CDR2 is SYDVKM in the germline V gene. The CDR3 is 17 amino acids. V was clipped by 1 base and J by 5 bases; unmatched bases: 8. The DNA for the CDR3 is TGTGCCAGCAGTTTATCCCGTCTAGCGGGAGTGGACAATGAGCAGTTCTTC. Translating gives CASSLSRLAGVDNEQFF.

In DNA, the CDR3 is TGCAGCGTTGAAGGAGCTAGACGAAATACGCAGTATTTT. Protein: CSVEGARRNTQYF. The genes are TRBV29-1 and TRBJ2-3, with no clear D. Germline V gene sequence: CDR1 SQVTM, CDR2 ANQGSEA. The CDR3 spans 13 residues. V lost 1 base, J lost 7 bases, and 12 bases lay in between.

This chain connects TRBV27 to TRBJ2-7; D might be TRBD2 (6 bases). Germline V gives CDR1 MNHEY, CDR2 SMNVEV (reference sequence). There are 14 residues in the CDR3. V lost 4 bases to trimming and J lost 6 bases, with 16 bases between them. Here the CDR3 reads CASSSLLSGSEQYF. In DNA form, the CDR3 reads TGTGCCAGCAGTTCTCTCCTTAGCGGCTCCGAGCAGTACTTC.

This chain uses TRBV7-9 with TRBJ1-1; 8 bases align to TRBD1. Germline CDR1 SEHNR, CDR2 FQNEAQ (reference sequence). The CDR3 is made up of 18 amino acids. V lost 5 bases to trimming and J lost 0 bases; unmatched junction nucleotides: 14. The CDR3 region has the DNA TGTGCCAGCAGCGCAACCGACAGGGGAATATCTATGAACACTGAAGCTTTCTTT. This translates into CASSATDRGISMNTEAFF.

The CDR3 DNA follows: TGCGCCAGCAGCTTGTGGGGGCAGGGGACTGAAGCTTTCTTT. Residues: CASSLWGQGTEAFF. The J gene is TRBJ1-1, the V gene TRBV5-1; D perhaps matches TRBD1 (6 bases). V gave up 1 base and J gave up 5 bases, with 12 bases separating them. Germline V gene data show CDR1 as SGHRS and CDR2 as YFSETQ. This CDR3 comprises 14 residues.